The T cell receptor (beta chain) under discussion was sequenced for a study of blood T cells in healthy people across ages. Next came a second PCR, run for about 6 to 12 cycles, which used a sample-barcoded 5' primer along with a J-beta primer mix. TCRdb processed the 5' RACE reads anew with MiXCR; each CDR3 protein has one entry. The repertoire includes over 1,500,000 distinct CDR3 sequences, 40% to 55% of them detected once, and approximately 2.1% sits in the top ten. The sample was blood. This sequence was found in a woman aged 40 to 49 in good health.

The CDR3 DNA sequence: TGTGCCAGCAGTTTGGGGATTCGGACTGGCGGGGGGGAAGAGACCCAGTACTTC. As protein: CASSLGIRTGGGEETQYF. V usage is TRBV12-3 or TRBV12-4 and J usage is TRBJ2-5, with 9 bases aligning to TRBD2. The CDR3 contains 18 residues. V lost 3 bases to trimming and J lost 3 bases; unmatched junction nucleotides: 14.